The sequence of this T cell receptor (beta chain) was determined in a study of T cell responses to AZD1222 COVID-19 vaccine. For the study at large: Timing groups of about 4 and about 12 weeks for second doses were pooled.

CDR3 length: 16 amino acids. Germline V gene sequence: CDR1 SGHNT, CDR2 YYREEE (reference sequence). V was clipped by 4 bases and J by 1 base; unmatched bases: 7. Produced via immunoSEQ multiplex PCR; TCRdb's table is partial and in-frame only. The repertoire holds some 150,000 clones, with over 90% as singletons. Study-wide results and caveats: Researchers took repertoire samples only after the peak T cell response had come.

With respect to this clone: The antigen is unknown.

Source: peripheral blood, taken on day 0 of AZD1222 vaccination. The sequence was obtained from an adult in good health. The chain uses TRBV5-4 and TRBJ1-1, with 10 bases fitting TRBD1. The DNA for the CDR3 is TGTGCCAGCAGCCGAGACAGGGGGCGCGGGAACACTGAAGCTTTCTTT. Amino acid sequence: CASSRDRGRGNTEAFF.